This record covers a single TCR beta chain. Using immunoSEQ multiplex PCR, the repertoire was profiled, and TCRdb retains in-frame clones only, with some absent. In the table there are hundreds of thousands of clones, approximately 83% of which are singletons. These data belong to a study of shared T cell receptors in the human thymus. V was clipped by 4 bases and J by 7 bases, with 14 bases between them. This CDR3 is 13 amino acids long. CDR1 and CDR2 from the germline V gene are SGHRS and YFSETQ. These records were also assigned to another study, of human thymus T cells. That report adds: Healthy Finnish infants undergoing corrective surgery for congenital heart defects were used as donors. The thymus tissue came from resections taken during corrective heart surgery. Thymic repertoires from unrelated individuals overlapped highly, related research reported.

This clonotype was sampled from a girl under three years old with a congenital heart defect. V and J are TRBV5-1 and TRBJ1-1; D might be TRBD1 (5 bases). Sequenced sample: thymocytes. CDR3 bases: TGCGCCAGCAGCCTCGGGGGAATTGGTGAAGCTTTCTTT. Translating it yields CASSLGGIGEAFF.